This TCR beta chain came from a study of OX40 agonist ivuxolimab in advanced cancers. Whole-study context: Patients got intravenous ivuxolimab at 0.01 to 10 mg/kg every 2 weeks. Patients achieving partial responses numbered three: one hepatocellular carcinoma case and two cutaneous melanoma cases. Study findings and constraints: Clonal expansion was among the lowest in partial responders at 0.1-3.0 mg/kg, especially CD8+. The specificity for antigen of the expanded peripheral T cells was not determined.

Measured with immunoSEQ multiplex PCR; TCRdb has only the in-frame clones, and not every one. The sample consists of about 84,000 clones, 75% to 90% of them appearing once. To note about this clone: Its antigen is as yet unknown. Relative to the germline gene, one junction end is altered; a read error may explain this. Other DNA variants within this sample encode the same CDR3.

The TCR originated in an adult with an advanced solid tumor such as melanoma, head and neck, liver or kidney cancer. The sample consisted of CD4+ or CD8+ T cells sorted from blood, taken in a trial of the OX40 agonist ivuxolimab.

The CDR3 spells CASSYSRTTGHYGYTF. For the CDR3, the DNA is TGCGCCAGCAGTTACTCGCGTACGACAGGGCACTATGGCTACACCTTC. This chain links TRBV6-5 with TRBJ1-2; 7 positions match TRBD1. The CDR3 loop spans 16 amino acids. The germline V gene encodes CDR1 MNHEY and CDR2 SVGAGI.